This T cell receptor beta chain came from a study of T-cell reconstitution after alpha-beta-depleted transplantation in children. Study-level points and caveats: Certain patients had high TCRbeta diversity at day 60, and it came from recipient T cells and thymic progenitors that survived. A year post-transplant, T-cell counts and diversity derived mostly from newly produced T cells. At around two months after transplant, the alpha-beta T cells were reportedly derived from several hundred expanded clones that came from non-depleted graft cells.

With respect to this clonotype: Its antigen remains unknown.

Germline V gene data show CDR1 as DFQATT and CDR2 as SNEGSKA (reference sequence). V lost 6 bases and J lost 1; bases outside the gene matches: 9. This CDR3 spans 16 amino acids. Unique molecular identifiers were incorporated when the TCRbeta library was constructed. TCRdb redid the calling of the PCR reads with MiXCR, one entry per CDR3 protein. The sample has 350,000 to 500,000 distinct CDR3 sequences; 43% are singletons. This receptor was identified in a girl aged 2-10 years with aplastic anemia, due to receive a stem cell transplant. The chain recombines TRBV20-1 with TRBJ2-5; 12 bases align to TRBD2. This sample comprised PBMCs, obtained before TCRalphabeta/CD19-depleted stem cell transplant. The CDR3 DNA is TGCAGTGCGCAGCCCCCTAGCGGGGGGGGCCAAGAGACCCAGTACTTC. It yields the protein CSAQPPSGGGQETQYF.